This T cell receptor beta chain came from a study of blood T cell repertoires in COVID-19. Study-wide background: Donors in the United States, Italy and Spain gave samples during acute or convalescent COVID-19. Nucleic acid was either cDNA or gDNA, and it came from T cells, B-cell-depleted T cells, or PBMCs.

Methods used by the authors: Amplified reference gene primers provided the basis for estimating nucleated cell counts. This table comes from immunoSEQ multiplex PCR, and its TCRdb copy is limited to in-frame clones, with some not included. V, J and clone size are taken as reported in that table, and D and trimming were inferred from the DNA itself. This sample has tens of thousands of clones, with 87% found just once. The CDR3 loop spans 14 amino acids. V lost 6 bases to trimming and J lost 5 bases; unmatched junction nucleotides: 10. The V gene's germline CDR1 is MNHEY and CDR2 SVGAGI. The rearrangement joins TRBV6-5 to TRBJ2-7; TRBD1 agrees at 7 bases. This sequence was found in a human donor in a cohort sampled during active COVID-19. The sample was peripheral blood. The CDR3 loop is CASSLHTGDHEQYF. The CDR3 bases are TGTGCCAGCAGCCTCCATACAGGGGATCACGAGCAGTACTTC.